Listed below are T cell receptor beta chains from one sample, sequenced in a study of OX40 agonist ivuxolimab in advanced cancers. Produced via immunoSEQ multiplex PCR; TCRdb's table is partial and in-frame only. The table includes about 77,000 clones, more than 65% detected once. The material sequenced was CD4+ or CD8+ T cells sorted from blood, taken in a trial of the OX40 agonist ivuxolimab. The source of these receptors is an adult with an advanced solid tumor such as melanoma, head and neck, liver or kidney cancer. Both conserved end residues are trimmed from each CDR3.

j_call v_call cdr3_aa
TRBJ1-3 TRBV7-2 ASSRPSSGNTIY
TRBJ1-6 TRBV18 ASSLVEEPPLH
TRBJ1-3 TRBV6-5 ASLKGHTIY
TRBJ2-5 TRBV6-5 ASRVGGGGETQY
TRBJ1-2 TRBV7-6 ASSHRAGQLTNYGYT
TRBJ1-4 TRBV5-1 ASSLGTGLDEKLF
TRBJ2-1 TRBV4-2 ASSPSSGRGNEQF
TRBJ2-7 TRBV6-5 ASSYSPTGSSYEQY
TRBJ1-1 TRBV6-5 ASRTGIYMNTEAF
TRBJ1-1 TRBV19 ASSMGRGTEAF
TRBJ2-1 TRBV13 ASSEPVGLALHNEQF
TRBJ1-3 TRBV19 ASSEGAQGNTIY
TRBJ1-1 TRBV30 AWSLTGGRTEAF
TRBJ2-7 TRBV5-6 ASSSYSETYEQY
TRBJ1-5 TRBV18 ASSPGSQQPQH
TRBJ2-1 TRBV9 ASTPRGASGEPNEQF
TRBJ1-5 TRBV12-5 ASGPDGVLGNQPQH
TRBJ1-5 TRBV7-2 ASSLAPSTGIRQPQH
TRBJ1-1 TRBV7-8 ASSWGEIYTEAF
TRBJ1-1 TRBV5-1 ASSLEGTEAF
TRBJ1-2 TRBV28 ATLPTGIYYGYT
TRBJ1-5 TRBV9 ASSVAGGTPQH
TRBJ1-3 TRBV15 ATSVEGNTIY
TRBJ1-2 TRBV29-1 SVEPDSDGYT
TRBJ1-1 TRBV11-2 ASSLGQMNTEAF
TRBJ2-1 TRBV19 ASMGLTGGGNEQF
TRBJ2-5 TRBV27 ASSYVGSVQETQY
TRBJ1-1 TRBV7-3 ASSRGQANTEAF
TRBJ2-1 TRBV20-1 SARGNGEQF
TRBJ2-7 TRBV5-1 ASSLDRVYEQY
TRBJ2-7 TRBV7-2 ASSLGLLDEQY
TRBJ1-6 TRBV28 ASTLEGALGETLH
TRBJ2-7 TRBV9 AGSGQGLAEQY
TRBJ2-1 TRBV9 ASSRWRGERNEQF
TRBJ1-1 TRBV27 ASSLPSTGRGEAF
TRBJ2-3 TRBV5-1 ASSSFFGRADTQY